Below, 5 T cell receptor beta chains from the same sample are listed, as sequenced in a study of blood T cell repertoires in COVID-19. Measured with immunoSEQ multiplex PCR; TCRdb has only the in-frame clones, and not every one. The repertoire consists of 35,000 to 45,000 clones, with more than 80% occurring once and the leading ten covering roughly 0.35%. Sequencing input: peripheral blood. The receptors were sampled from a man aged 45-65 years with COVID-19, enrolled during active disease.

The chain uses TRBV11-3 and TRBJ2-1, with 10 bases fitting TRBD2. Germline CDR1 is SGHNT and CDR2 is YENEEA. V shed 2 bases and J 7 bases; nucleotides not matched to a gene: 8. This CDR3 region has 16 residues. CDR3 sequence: CASSLYGTSAENEQFF. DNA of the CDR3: TGTGCCAGCAGCTTATATGGGACTAGCGCGGAGAATGAGCAGTTCTTC.

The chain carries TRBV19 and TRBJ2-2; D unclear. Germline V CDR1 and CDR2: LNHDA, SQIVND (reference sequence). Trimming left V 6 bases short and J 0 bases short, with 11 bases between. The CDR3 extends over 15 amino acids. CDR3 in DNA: TGTGCCAGTAGGACACAGACGGCGAACACCGGGGAGCTGTTTTTT. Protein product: CASRTQTANTGELFF.

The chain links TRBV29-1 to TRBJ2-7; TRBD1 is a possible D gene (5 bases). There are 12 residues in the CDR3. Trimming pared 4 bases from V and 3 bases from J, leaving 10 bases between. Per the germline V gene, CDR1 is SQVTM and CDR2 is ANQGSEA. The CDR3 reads CSVATTGYEQYF. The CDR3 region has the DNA TGCAGCGTTGCCACTACAGGCTACGAGCAGTACTTC.

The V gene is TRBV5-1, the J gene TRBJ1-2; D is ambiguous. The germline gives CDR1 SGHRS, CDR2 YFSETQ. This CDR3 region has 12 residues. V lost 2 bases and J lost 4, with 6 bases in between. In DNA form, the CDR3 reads TGCGCCAGCAGCTTAGCGGCCTATGGCTACACCTTC. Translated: CASSLAAYGYTF. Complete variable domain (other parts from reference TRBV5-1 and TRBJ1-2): KAGVTQTPRYLIKTRGQQVTLSCSPISGHRSVSWYQQTPGQGLQFLFEYFSETQRNKGNFPGRFSGRQFSNSRSEMNVSTLELGDSALYLCASSLAAYGYTFGSGTRLTVV.

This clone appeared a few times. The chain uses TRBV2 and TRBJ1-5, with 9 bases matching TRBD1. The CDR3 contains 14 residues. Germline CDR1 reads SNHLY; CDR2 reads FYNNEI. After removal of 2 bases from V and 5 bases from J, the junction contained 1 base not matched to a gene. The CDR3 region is CASSERQGDQPQHF. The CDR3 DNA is TGTGCCAGCAGTGAACGACAGGGGGATCAGCCCCAGCATTTT.